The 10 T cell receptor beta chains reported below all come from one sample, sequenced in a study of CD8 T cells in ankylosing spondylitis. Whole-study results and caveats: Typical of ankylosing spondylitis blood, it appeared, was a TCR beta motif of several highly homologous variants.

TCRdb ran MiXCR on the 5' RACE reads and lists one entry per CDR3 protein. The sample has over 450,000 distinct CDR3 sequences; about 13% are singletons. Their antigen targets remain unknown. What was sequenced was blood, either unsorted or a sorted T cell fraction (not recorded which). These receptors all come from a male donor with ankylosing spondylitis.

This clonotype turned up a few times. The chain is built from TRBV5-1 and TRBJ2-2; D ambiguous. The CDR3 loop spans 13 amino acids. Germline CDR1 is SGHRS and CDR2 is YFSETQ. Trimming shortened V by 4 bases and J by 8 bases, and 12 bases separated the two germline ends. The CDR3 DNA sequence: TGCGCCAGCAGCCCTGGGCTTAGTGGGGAGCTGTTTTTT. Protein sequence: CASSPGLSGELFF.

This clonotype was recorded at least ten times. In DNA form, the CDR3 reads TGTGCCAGCAGCCCCGGACAGCCAGGGAGGGTTGGTGGGGAGCTGTTTTTT. Translating it yields CASSPGQPGRVGGELFF. The V and J genes are TRBV12-3 or TRBV12-4 and TRBJ2-2; TRBD2 might be the D (7 bases). The CDR3 extends over 17 amino acids. Deletions cut 6 bases from V and 8 bases from J, with 25 bases between.

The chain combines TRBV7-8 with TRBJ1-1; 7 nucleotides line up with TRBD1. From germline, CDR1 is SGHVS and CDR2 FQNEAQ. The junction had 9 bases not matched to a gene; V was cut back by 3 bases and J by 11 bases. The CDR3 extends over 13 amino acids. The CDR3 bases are TGTGCCAGCAGCTTCCAGACAGGGCTGTGGGCTTTCTTT. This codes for CASSFQTGLWAFF.

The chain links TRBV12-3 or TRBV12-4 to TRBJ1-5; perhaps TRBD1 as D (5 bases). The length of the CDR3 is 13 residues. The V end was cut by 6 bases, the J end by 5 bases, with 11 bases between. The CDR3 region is CASSLTDDQPQHF. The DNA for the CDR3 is TGTGCCAGCAGCTTGACAGATGATCAGCCCCAGCATTTT.

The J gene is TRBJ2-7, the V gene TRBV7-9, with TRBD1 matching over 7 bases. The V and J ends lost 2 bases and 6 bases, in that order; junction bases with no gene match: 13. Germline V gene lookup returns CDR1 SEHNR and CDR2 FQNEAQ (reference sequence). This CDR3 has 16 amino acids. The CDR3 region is CASSLTRGTGALEQYF. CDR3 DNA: TGTGCCAGCAGCTTAACCCGTGGTACAGGGGCGCTCGAGCAGTACTTC.

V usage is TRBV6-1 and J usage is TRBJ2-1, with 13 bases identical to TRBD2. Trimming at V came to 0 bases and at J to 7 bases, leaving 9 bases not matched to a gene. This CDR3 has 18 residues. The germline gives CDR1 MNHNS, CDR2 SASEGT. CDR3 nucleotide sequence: TGTGCCAGCAGTGAAGCCGCCTCGGGACTAGCGGGAAATAATGAGCAGTTCTTC. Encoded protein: CASSEAASGLAGNNEQFF.

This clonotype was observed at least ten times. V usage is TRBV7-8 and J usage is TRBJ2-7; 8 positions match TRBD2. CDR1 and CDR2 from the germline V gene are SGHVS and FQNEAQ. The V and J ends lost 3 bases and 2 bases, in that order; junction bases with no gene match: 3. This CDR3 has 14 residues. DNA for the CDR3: TGTGCCAGCAGCTTCCCAGCGGGGGCCTACGAGCAGTACTTC. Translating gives CASSFPAGAYEQYF. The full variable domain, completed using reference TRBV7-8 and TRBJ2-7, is GAGVSQSPRYKVAKRGQDVALRCDPISGHVSLFWYQQALGQGPEFLTYFQNEAQLDKSGLPSDRFFAERPEGSVSTLKIQRTQQEDSAVYLCASSFPAGAYEQYFGPGTRLTVT.

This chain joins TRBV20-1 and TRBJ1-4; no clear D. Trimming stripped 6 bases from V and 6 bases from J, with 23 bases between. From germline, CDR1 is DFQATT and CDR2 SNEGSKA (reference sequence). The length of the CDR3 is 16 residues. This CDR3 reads CSALDRLLWQDEKLFF. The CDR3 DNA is TGCAGTGCCCTCGACCGTCTCCTATGGCAGGATGAAAAACTGTTTTTT.

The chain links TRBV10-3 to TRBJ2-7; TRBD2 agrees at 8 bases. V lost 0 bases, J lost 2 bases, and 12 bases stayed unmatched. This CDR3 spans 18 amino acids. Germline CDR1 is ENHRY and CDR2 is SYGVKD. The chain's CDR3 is CAISESAGGAGGTYEQYF. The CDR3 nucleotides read TGTGCCATCAGTGAGTCCGCTGGGGGGGCGGGAGGAACCTACGAGCAGTACTTC.

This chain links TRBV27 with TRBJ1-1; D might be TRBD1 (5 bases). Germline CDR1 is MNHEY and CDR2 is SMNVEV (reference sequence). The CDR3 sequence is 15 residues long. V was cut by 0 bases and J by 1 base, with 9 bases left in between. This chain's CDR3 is CASSLSGEENTEAFF. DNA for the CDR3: TGTGCCAGCAGTTTATCGGGGGAGGAGAACACTGAAGCTTTCTTT.